Below are 18 T cell receptor beta chains sequenced from a single sample in a study of blood T cell repertoires in COVID-19. TCRdb keeps only in-frame clones here, not all; method: immunoSEQ multiplex PCR. Seen here are 180,000 or so clones, 70% to 80% observed once, and the top ten hold around 15%. Sequenced sample: PBMCs or T cells enriched from blood (not recorded which). The receptor source for this set is a man aged 55 to 70 who had been exposed to COVID-19.

The CDR3 nucleotides are TGTGCCAGCAGCCCGACCACAGGGACATGGGGCTACACCTTC. Its protein is CASSPTTGTWGYTF. The chain uses TRBV14 and TRBJ1-2, with TRBD1 as a possible D gene (6 bases). This CDR3 region has 14 residues. Germline-derived CDR1 and CDR2 are SGHDN and FVKESK. V dropped 4 bases and J dropped 8 bases, with 17 bases sitting between them.

The CDR3 loop is CASRSTGGSYEQYF. The DNA for the CDR3 is TGTGCCAGCAGATCCACAGGGGGCTCCTACGAGCAGTACTTC. V gene TRBV7-2 combines with J gene TRBJ2-7; TRBD1 matches at 8 bases. The CDR3 consists of 14 residues. The J segment lost 0 bases and the V segment lost 6 bases, leaving 4 bases of the junction unmatched. Germline CDR1 is SGHTA and CDR2 is FQGNSA.

This clone was seen only once. The chain is built from TRBV19 and TRBJ2-1, with TRBD1 matching over 8 bases. Trimming took 10 bases from V and 6 from J; bases not matched to a gene: 11. Germline loops: CDR1 LNHDA, CDR2 SQIVND (reference sequence). The CDR3 loop spans 14 amino acids. The CDR3 loop reads CAIMTGDRSNEQFF. Here the CDR3 DNA reads TGTGCCATTATGACAGGGGATCGAAGCAATGAGCAGTTCTTC.

The chain employs TRBV7-3 and TRBJ1-1; perhaps TRBD1 as D (5 bases). V shed 6 bases and J shed 4 bases, with 12 bases lying between them. Per the germline V gene, CDR1 is SGHTA and CDR2 is FQGTGA. This CDR3 region has 13 residues. The CDR3 spells CASSFRVGTEAFF. In nucleotides, the CDR3 is TGTGCCAGCAGTTTCAGGGTGGGCACTGAAGCTTTCTTT.

This clone has more than one count but fewer than ten. The V gene is TRBV29-1, the J gene TRBJ1-1; TRBD1 aligns across 8 bases. Germline assignment: CDR1 SQVTM and CDR2 ANQGSEA. The CDR3 sequence is 13 residues long. V trimming: 4 bases; J trimming: 8 bases; junction bases outside the gene matches: 9. The CDR3 is CSVVGQGATEAFF. For the CDR3, the DNA is TGCAGCGTTGTTGGGCAGGGGGCGACAGAAGCTTTCTTT.

V is TRBV10-3 and J is TRBJ1-4; D might be TRBD1 (5 bases). Trimming removed 11 bases from V and 8 bases from J, with 15 bases in between. CDR3 size: 12 residues. Germline CDR1 ENHRY, CDR2 SYGVKD. The CDR3 region has the DNA TGTGCCGTCAAAGGGGAACGGGAAAAACTGTTTTTT. Translation: CAVKGEREKLFF.

The chain has TRBV24-1 and TRBJ1-4; possibly TRBD1 for D (5 bases). The V end lost 2 bases, the J end lost 4 bases, and 10 bases lay between the germline ends. This CDR3 has 15 residues. Germline V gene sequence: CDR1 KGHDR, CDR2 SFDVKD. CDR3 DNA: TGTGCCACCAGTGATTCGAGCAGGGTTAATGAAAAACTGTTTTTT. Translation gives CATSDSSRVNEKLFF.

The CDR3 nucleotides are TGTGCCAGCAGTCCCCTCATCGGTGGCTACACCTTC. This sequence encodes CASSPLIGGYTF. V gene TRBV28 combines with J gene TRBJ1-2; no clear D gene. V shed 5 bases and J shed 7 bases, with 11 bases lying between them. Germline-derived CDR1 and CDR2 are MDHEN and SYDVKM. The CDR3 extends over 12 amino acids.

J is TRBJ2-7 and V is TRBV2; 7 bases match TRBD1. Trimming took 6 bases from V and 0 from J; bases not matched to a gene: 2. Germline CDR1 reads SNHLY; CDR2 reads FYNNEI. The CDR3 is 13 amino acids. CDR3 sequence (DNA): TGTGCCAGCAGACAGGGGATCTCCTACGAGCAGTACTTC. Amino acids: CASRQGISYEQYF.

The chain recombines TRBV25-1 with TRBJ1-2, with D unresolved. The CDR3 is 11 amino acids. V was cut by 4 bases and J by 4 bases, with 4 bases left in between. Germline CDR1 MGHDK, CDR2 SYGVNS. CDR3 amino acids: CASSGVYGYTF. Here the CDR3 DNA reads TGTGCCAGCAGTGGAGTCTATGGCTACACCTTC.

The rearrangement joins TRBV19 to TRBJ1-1; 7 nucleotides agree with TRBD1. The CDR3 contains 14 residues. The ends lost 9 bases at V and 8 bases at J; junction bases unmatched: 15. Germline-derived CDR1 and CDR2 are LNHDA and SQIVND (reference sequence). This CDR3 reads CASKDRSGRAEAFF. The CDR3 bases are TGTGCCAGCAAGGACAGGTCCGGAAGGGCCGAAGCTTTCTTT.

This rearrangement joins TRBV5-4 to TRBJ2-7; TRBD1 agrees at 12 bases. This CDR3 is built from 15 residues. From germline, CDR1 is SGHNT and CDR2 YYREEE (reference sequence). The ends lost 4 bases at V and 2 bases at J; junction bases unmatched: 4. CDR3 loop: CASSRGTGGAYEQYF. As DNA, the CDR3 is TGTGCCAGCAGCCGAGGGACAGGGGGCGCCTACGAGCAGTACTTC.

The chain recombines TRBV7-8 with TRBJ2-7, with 14 nucleotides matching TRBD2. V shed 5 bases, J shed 1 base, and the junction held 10 bases outside the gene matches. The CDR3 is made up of 18 amino acids. Germline values: CDR1 SGHVS, CDR2 FQNEAQ. CDR3 region: CASSPGLAGVSSSYEQYF. The CDR3 DNA follows: TGTGCCAGCAGCCCGGGACTAGCGGGAGTCAGTAGTTCCTACGAGCAGTACTTC. Full variable domain (outside the CDR3, taken from reference TRBV7-8 and TRBJ2-7): GAGVSQSPRYKVAKRGQDVALRCDPISGHVSLFWYQQALGQGPEFLTYFQNEAQLDKSGLPSDRFFAERPEGSVSTLKIQRTQQEDSAVYLCASSPGLAGVSSSYEQYFGPGTRLTVT.

The rearrangement links TRBV5-1 to TRBJ1-2, with 10 bases lining up with TRBD1. Trimming removed 5 bases from V and 5 bases from J; junction bases left unmatched: 6. The CDR3 totals 14 residues. CDR1 and CDR2 (germline): SGHRS, YFSETQ. CDR3 in DNA: TGCGCCAGCAGGGCCGGGGGACAGGGGTATGGCTACACCTTC. It specifies CASRAGGQGYGYTF. Filled out from reference TRBV5-1 and TRBJ1-2, the complete variable domain reads KAGVTQTPRYLIKTRGQQVTLSCSPISGHRSVSWYQQTPGQGLQFLFEYFSETQRNKGNFPGRFSGRQFSNSRSEMNVSTLELGDSALYLCASRAGGQGYGYTFGSGTRLTVV.

This clone has only a few counts. This chain connects TRBV5-1 to TRBJ2-5; no clear D gene. The V end lost 5 bases, the J end lost 5 bases, and 16 bases lay between the germline ends. This CDR3 has 14 amino acids. In germline, CDR1 is SGHRS, CDR2 YFSETQ. The CDR3 DNA sequence: TGCGCCAGCAGTCCTGGAAGACCCGGGGAGACCCAGTACTTC. Residues: CASSPGRPGETQYF.

The chain carries TRBV7-2 and TRBJ1-2, with 7 bases matching TRBD1. This CDR3 is built from 16 residues. The V gene end was trimmed by 1 base and the J gene end by 8 bases; junction bases not matched to a gene: 13. Germline CDR1 is SGHTA and CDR2 is FQGNSA. The CDR3 protein is CASSLDPGQNFGGYTF. CDR3 nucleotide sequence: TGTGCCAGCAGCTTAGATCCGGGACAGAACTTTGGAGGCTACACCTTC.

CDR3 nucleotides: TGCGCCAGCAGCTTTAACAGAAACTATGGCTACACCTTC. Translating it yields CASSFNRNYGYTF. The chain carries TRBV5-1 and TRBJ1-2; unclear D gene. Germline V gives CDR1 SGHRS, CDR2 YFSETQ. V was trimmed by 2 bases and J by 2 bases, leaving 7 bases between them. This CDR3 has 13 residues.

This clone was seen only a few times. This chain connects TRBV2 to TRBJ1-5; 8 positions agree with TRBD1. V was clipped by 2 bases and J by 4 bases; unmatched bases: 4. There are 15 residues in the CDR3. Germline V gene sequence: CDR1 SNHLY, CDR2 FYNNEI. CDR3 in DNA: TGTGCCAGCAGTGAAAAGACAGGGGATAATCAGCCCCAGCATTTT. This encodes CASSEKTGDNQPQHF.